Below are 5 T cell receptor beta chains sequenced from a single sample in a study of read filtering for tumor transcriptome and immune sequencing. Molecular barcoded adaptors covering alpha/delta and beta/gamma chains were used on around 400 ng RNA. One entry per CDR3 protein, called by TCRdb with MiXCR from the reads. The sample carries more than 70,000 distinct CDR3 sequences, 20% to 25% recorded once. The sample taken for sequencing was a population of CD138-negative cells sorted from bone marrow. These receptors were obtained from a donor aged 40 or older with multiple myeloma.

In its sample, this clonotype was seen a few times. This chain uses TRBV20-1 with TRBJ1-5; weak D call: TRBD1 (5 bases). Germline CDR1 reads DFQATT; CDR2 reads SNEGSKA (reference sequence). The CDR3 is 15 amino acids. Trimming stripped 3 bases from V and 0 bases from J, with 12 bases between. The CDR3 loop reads CSASFSGHSNQPQHF. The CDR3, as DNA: TGCAGTGCTAGTTTCTCAGGACATAGCAATCAGCCCCAGCATTTT.

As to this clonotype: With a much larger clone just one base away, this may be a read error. This chain's CDR3 is CASSGTGSIDTQYF. CDR3 sequence (DNA): TGTGCCAGCAGCGGGACAGGGAGCATAGATACGCAGTATTTT. The rearrangement joins TRBV9 to TRBJ2-3, with 8 positions matching TRBD1. Germline V lookup: CDR1 SGDLS, CDR2 YYNGEE. The CDR3 extends over 14 amino acids. Based on the CDR3 plus reference TRBV9 and TRBJ2-3, the full variable domain is DSGVTQTPKHLITATGQRVTLRCSPRSGDLSVYWYQQSLDQGLQFLIQYYNGEERAKGNILERFSAQQFPDLHSELNLSSLELGDSALYFCASSGTGSIDTQYFGPGTRLTVL.

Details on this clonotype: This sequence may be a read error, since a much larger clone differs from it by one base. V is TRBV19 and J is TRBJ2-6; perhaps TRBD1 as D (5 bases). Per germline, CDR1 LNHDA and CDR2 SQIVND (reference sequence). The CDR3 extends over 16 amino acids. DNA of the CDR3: TGTGCCAGTAGGACGCCAGGGCTCTCTGGGGCCAACGTCCTGGCTTTC. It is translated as CASRTPGLSGANVLAF.

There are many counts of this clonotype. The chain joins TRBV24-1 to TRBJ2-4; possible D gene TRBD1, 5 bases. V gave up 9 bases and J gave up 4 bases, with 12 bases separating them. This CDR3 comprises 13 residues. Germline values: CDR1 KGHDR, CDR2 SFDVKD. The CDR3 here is CATFLRTKNIQYF. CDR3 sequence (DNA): TGTGCCACCTTCCTACGGACAAAAAACATTCAGTACTTC.

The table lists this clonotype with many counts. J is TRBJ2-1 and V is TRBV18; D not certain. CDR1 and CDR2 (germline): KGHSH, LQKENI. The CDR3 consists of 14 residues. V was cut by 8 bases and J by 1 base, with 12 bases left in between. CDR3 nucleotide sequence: TGTGCCAGCACTCCTCGCGAGTCCTACAATGAGCAGTTCTTC. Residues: CASTPRESYNEQFF.